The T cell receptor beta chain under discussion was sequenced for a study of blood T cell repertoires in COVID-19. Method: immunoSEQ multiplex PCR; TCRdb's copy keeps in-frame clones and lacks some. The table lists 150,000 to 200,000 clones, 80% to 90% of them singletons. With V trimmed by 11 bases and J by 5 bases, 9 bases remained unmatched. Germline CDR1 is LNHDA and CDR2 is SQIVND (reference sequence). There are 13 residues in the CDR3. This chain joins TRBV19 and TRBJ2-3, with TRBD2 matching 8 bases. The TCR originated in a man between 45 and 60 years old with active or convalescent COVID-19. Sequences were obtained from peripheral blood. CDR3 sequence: CAGSSGWGDTQYF. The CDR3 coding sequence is TGTGCCGGCTCTAGCGGGTGGGGAGATACGCAGTATTTT.